One sample yielded the 32 T cell receptor beta chains listed below, sequenced in a study of CD8+ T cells in alopecia areata. As the sequencing template, cDNA was produced by extracting RNA and reverse transcribing it. Assay: immunoSEQ multiplex PCR; the TCRdb copy retains only in-frame clones and omits some. The table has 90,000 to 130,000 clones, roughly 50% seen once. Treatment denoted: oral pan-JAK inhibitor, 5-10 mg twice daily. The sequences come from CD8+ T cells sorted from blood, collected at week 24, from a patient treated with tofacitinib. These receptors originate from a human donor with alopecia areata.

V is TRBV1 and J is TRBJ2-7; TRBD2 reflects the table's D call only, with no check against the DNA. TRBV1 is designated a pseudogene. There are 15 residues in the CDR3. CDR3 nucleotide sequence: TGCACCAGCTTGGCCTATGCTCCCCTCTACGGGGAGCAGTACTTC. Translation: CTSLAYAPLYGEQYF.

Only a few counts were recorded for this clone. This chain links TRBV5-6 with TRBJ1-5; D may be TRBD1 (5 bases). Trimming took off 6 bases at V and 7 bases at J, with 14 bases between the two ends. This CDR3 is built from 13 residues. Germline loops: CDR1 SGHDT, CDR2 YYEEEE. The CDR3, as DNA: TGTGCCAGCACCCTTGGAGGGGCCCAGCCCCAGCATTTT. It translates to CASTLGGAQPQHF. Combining the CDR3 with reference TRBV5-6 and TRBJ1-5 gives the whole variable domain DAGVTQSPTHLIKTRGQQVTLRCSPKSGHDTVSWYQQALGQGPQFIFQYYEEEERQRGNFPDRFSGHQFPNYSSELNVNALLLGDSALYLCASTLGGAQPQHFGDGTRLSIL.

CDR3 in amino acids: CASSLNREDVSYTF. CDR3 DNA: TGTGCCAGCAGCTTGAATAGGGAAGATGTAAGCTACACCTTC. The chain carries TRBV7-9 and TRBJ1-2; no reliable D call. Germline CDR1 reads SEHNR; CDR2 reads FQNEAQ (reference sequence). V gave up 3 bases and J gave up 9 bases, with 17 bases separating them. This CDR3 has 14 residues. The full variable domain, completed using reference TRBV7-9 and TRBJ1-2, is DTGVSQNPRHKITKRGQNVTFRCDPISEHNRLYWYRQTLGQGPEFLTYFQNEAQLEKSRLLSDRFSAERPKGSFSTLEIQRTEQGDSAMYLCASSLNREDVSYTFGSGTRLTVV.

The chain combines TRBV10-2 with TRBJ2-2; D may be TRBD1 (5 bases). Trimming pared 6 bases from V and 6 bases from J, leaving 8 bases between. The germline V gene has CDR1 WSHSY and CDR2 SAAADI. This CDR3 comprises 12 residues. The DNA for the CDR3 is TGCGCCAGCAGACAGGAGTCCGGGGAGCTGTTTTTT. It codes for CASRQESGELFF.

This clone was recorded a few times. The chain is built from TRBV7-9 and TRBJ2-1; 8 bases are shared with TRBD2. J lost 14 bases, V lost 0 bases, and 0 bases had no gene match. The CDR3 has 11 amino acids. The V gene's germline CDR1 is SEHNR and CDR2 FQNEAQ (reference sequence). CDR3 in amino acids: CASSLAREEFF. CDR3 sequence (DNA): TGTGCCAGCAGCTTAGCGCGGGAGGAGTTCTTC.

The gene calls are TRBV30 and TRBJ1-1; D possibly corresponds to TRBD1 (5 bases). Trimming cost V 0 bases and J 2 bases, with 10 bases left between them. The CDR3 is 14 residues long. In germline, CDR1 is GTSNPN, CDR2 SVGIG (reference sequence). The CDR3 loop reads CAWSVMTANTEAFF. CDR3 nucleotide sequence: TGTGCCTGGAGTGTAATGACAGCAAACACTGAAGCTTTCTTT.

The genes are TRBV5-6 and TRBJ2-3; no reliable D call. Germline values: CDR1 SGHDT, CDR2 YYEEEE. Trimming removed 4 bases at V and 8 bases at J, with 11 bases between. This CDR3 spans 12 amino acids. In nucleotides, the CDR3 is TGTGCCAGCAGCGGCTTAGCTGCTACGCAGTATTTT. This translates into CASSGLAATQYF.

This chain uses TRBV7-9 with TRBJ2-5, with no clear D. CDR3 length equals 13 residues. V shed 3 bases and J shed 1 base, with 6 bases lying between them. Germline-derived CDR1 and CDR2 are SEHNR and FQNEAQ (reference sequence). CDR3 sequence: CASSFVSQETQYF. The CDR3 coding sequence is TGTGCCAGCAGCTTTGTCAGCCAAGAGACCCAGTACTTC. The full variable domain, in which reference TRBV7-9 and TRBJ2-5 provide the parts outside the CDR3, is DTGVSQNPRHKITKRGQNVTFRCDPISEHNRLYWYRQTLGQGPEFLTYFQNEAQLEKSRLLSDRFSAERPKGSFSTLEIQRTEQGDSAMYLCASSFVSQETQYFGPGTRLLVL.

This clone has just a few counts. The chain uses TRBV5-5 and TRBJ2-2; 8 nucleotides align to TRBD1. V shed 0 bases, J shed 1 base, and the junction held 5 bases outside the gene matches. This CDR3 is 17 amino acids long. Germline assignment: CDR1 SGHKS and CDR2 YYEKEE (reference sequence). The CDR3 DNA is TGTGCCAGCAGCTTGGCGGACAGGGCGGTGAACACCGGGGAGCTGTTTTTT. It yields the protein CASSLADRAVNTGELFF.

This clone has just a few counts. This chain connects TRBV5-8 to TRBJ2-1; no clear D. Germline values: CDR1 SGHTS, CDR2 YDEGEE. The CDR3 length is 12 residues. The V end was cut by 6 bases, the J end by 7 bases, with 11 bases between. The CDR3 region has the DNA TGTGCCAGCACCCGTGGGCTAAATGAGCAGTTCTTC. Encoded protein: CASTRGLNEQFF.

This clone has just a few counts. CDR3 DNA sequence: TGCGCCAGCAGTCATCCCCCCCGTCGGAGCGAAGAGACCCAGTACTTC. Protein product: CASSHPPRRSEETQYF. The chain recombines TRBV23-1 with TRBJ2-5; no reliable D call. TRBV23-1 is placed among ORFs of uncertain function. The CDR3 consists of 16 residues. Trimming stripped 3 bases from V and 3 bases from J, with 17 bases between.

The count of this clone is one. This sequence joins TRBV15 and TRBJ2-1; the D call may be TRBD1 or TRBD2 (5 bases each). Germline CDR1 reads LNHNV; CDR2 reads YYDKDF (reference sequence). This CDR3 is built from 16 residues. V was pared by 3 bases and J by 4 bases, with 16 bases between. CDR3 in DNA: TGTGCCACCAGCAGTTCTCTCGGGGCCCTTTACAATGAGCAGTTCTTC. It encodes CATSSSLGALYNEQFF.

The CDR3 is CASSHGQGATDTQYF. Here the CDR3 DNA reads TGTGCCAGCAGTCATGGACAAGGGGCCACAGATACGCAGTATTTT. The gene calls are TRBV27 and TRBJ2-3; possibly TRBD1 for D (5 bases). CDR1 is MNHEY and CDR2 is SMNVEV in the germline V gene (reference sequence). The CDR3 is 15 amino acids. V lost 5 bases and J lost 2, with 14 bases in between.

This chain links TRBV18 with TRBJ2-3; perhaps D is TRBD1 or TRBD2 (5 bases each). Germline CDR1 KGHSH, CDR2 LQKENI. Trimming shortened V by 3 bases and J by 2 bases, and 18 bases separated the two germline ends. This CDR3 has 17 residues. The CDR3 region is CASSPAGTQELTDTQYF. The CDR3 DNA is TGTGCCAGCTCACCTGCCGGGACCCAGGAACTCACAGATACGCAGTATTTT.

This clone occurred a few times. CDR3 sequence (DNA): TGCGCCAGCAGCCAAGCAGGCCCAGCTTTCTTT. This encodes CASSQAGPAFF. The rearrangement joins TRBV4-1 to TRBJ1-1; D gene ambiguous. This CDR3 has 11 residues. With 1 base removed from V and 10 bases from J, the gap between germline ends came to 7 bases. Per the germline V gene, CDR1 is MGHRA and CDR2 is YSYEKL.

The chain employs TRBV29-1 and TRBJ2-5, with 9 bases matching TRBD1. V dropped 0 bases and J dropped 7; count of bases not matched to a gene: 6. The germline V gene has CDR1 SQVTM and CDR2 ANQGSEA. CDR3 length: 14 residues. DNA for the CDR3: TGCAGCGTTGAAGATAGGGACAGGGAGTGGACCCAGTACTTC. It encodes CSVEDRDREWTQYF.

V usage is TRBV6-5 and J usage is TRBJ1-1; weak D call: TRBD1 (5 bases). The CDR3 sequence is 15 residues long. From germline, CDR1 is MNHEY and CDR2 SVGAGI. V was clipped by 10 bases and J by 1 base, with 19 bases between them. CDR3 in DNA: TGTGCCACTTCGGTACTGGGGGGAGCGAACACTGAAGCTTTCTTT. Translation gives CATSVLGGANTEAFF.

This clone showed up just a few times. The chain has TRBV29-1 and TRBJ2-2; 7 nucleotides line up with TRBD1. Germline CDR1 SQVTM, CDR2 ANQGSEA. The CDR3 extends over 15 amino acids. V was pared by 2 bases and J by 1 base, with 4 bases of the junction left unmatched. CDR3 in DNA: TGCAGCGTTGAAATGAGGGGGCAGAACACCGGGGAGCTGTTTTTT. This sequence encodes CSVEMRGQNTGELFF.

V and J are TRBV27 and TRBJ2-1; D unresolved. The V end was cut by 2 bases, the J end by 4 bases, with 6 bases between. Germline V gives CDR1 MNHEY, CDR2 SMNVEV (reference sequence). The CDR3 totals 13 residues. Written as DNA, the CDR3 is TGTGCCAGCAGTTTAAGGGATTACAATGAGCAGTTCTTC. This sequence encodes CASSLRDYNEQFF.

V is TRBV5-6 and J is TRBJ1-5, with TRBD1 as a possible D gene (5 bases). The V end lost 3 bases, the J end lost 9 bases, and 10 bases lay between the germline ends. CDR3 length equals 12 residues. Looked up from germline, CDR1 is SGHDT and CDR2 is YYEEEE. CDR3 loop: CASSYRGGPQHF. The CDR3 DNA sequence: TGTGCCAGCAGCTATAGGGGCGGGCCCCAGCATTTT.

This chain uses TRBV27 with TRBJ2-5; perhaps TRBD2 as D (5 bases). Trimming left V 3 bases short and J 5 bases short, with 10 bases between. The CDR3 covers 13 residues. The germline CDR1 and CDR2 sequences are MNHEY and SMNVEV (reference sequence). CDR3 coding DNA: TGTGCCAGCAGTTTGAGGGTTGACGAGACCCAGTACTTC. It yields the protein CASSLRVDETQYF.

The chain is built from TRBV19 and TRBJ2-7, with a weak D call TRBD1 (6 bases). Germline lookup yields CDR1 LNHDA and CDR2 SQIVND (reference sequence). Trimming took off 5 bases at V and 3 bases at J, with 20 bases between the two ends. The CDR3 spans 16 residues. The CDR3 loop is CASSRNQGLADYEQYF. As DNA, the CDR3 is TGTGCCAGTAGTCGAAATCAGGGGCTTGCGGACTACGAGCAGTACTTC.

This clone was found many times. The gene calls are TRBV19 and TRBJ2-6; D perhaps matches TRBD2 (6 bases). The germline V gene has CDR1 LNHDA and CDR2 SQIVND (reference sequence). V was shortened by 5 bases and J by 2 bases, with 13 bases between the two germline ends. The CDR3 sequence is 16 residues long. The CDR3: CASSAEAGTGANVLTF. The CDR3 region has the DNA TGTGCCAGTAGTGCCGAGGCGGGGACTGGGGCCAACGTCCTGACTTTC.

The chain uses TRBV19 and TRBJ1-5; D perhaps matches TRBD1 (5 bases). This CDR3 has 13 amino acids. V lost 7 bases, J lost 3 bases, and 10 bases lay in between. Per the germline V gene, CDR1 is LNHDA and CDR2 is SQIVND (reference sequence). CDR3 in amino acids: CASTGGYNQPQHF. DNA of the CDR3: TGTGCCAGTACGGGGGGTTACAATCAGCCCCAGCATTTT. Supplemented by reference TRBV19 and TRBJ1-5, the full variable domain reads DGGITQSPKYLFRKEGQNVTLSCEQNLNHDAMYWYRQDPGQGLRLIYYSQIVNDFQKGDIAEGYSVSREKKESFPLTVTSAQKNPTAFYLCASTGGYNQPQHFGDGTRLSIL.

The chain recombines TRBV6-5 with TRBJ2-2; D remains unclear. This CDR3 is built from 12 residues. Germline assignment: CDR1 MNHEY and CDR2 SVGAGI. V dropped 2 bases and J dropped 9 bases, with 7 bases sitting between them. The DNA of the CDR3 is TGTGCCAGCAGTTACGGCCCCCGGGAGCTGTTTTTT. This encodes CASSYGPRELFF.

J is TRBJ2-6 and V is TRBV7-2; D might be TRBD1 or TRBD2, each matching 5 bases. Germline CDR1 and CDR2: SGHTA and FQGNSA. V lost 2 bases and J lost 2, with 16 bases in between. The length of the CDR3 is 18 residues. CDR3 bases: TGTGCCAGCAGCTTATGGGGGATTGACGAGGCTGGGGCCAACGTCCTGACTTTC. Residues: CASSLWGIDEAGANVLTF.

The chain joins TRBV19 to TRBJ2-1; the D is unclear. Germline CDR1 is LNHDA and CDR2 is SQIVND (reference sequence). This CDR3 has 14 amino acids. With 6 bases removed from V and 5 bases from J, the gap between germline ends came to 14 bases. The CDR3 bases are TGTGCCAGTAGCAATCTAGATGACCACAATGAGCAGTTCTTC. Translating it yields CASSNLDDHNEQFF.

The chain employs TRBV5-8 and TRBJ1-5; D is undetermined. V was trimmed by 1 base and J by 10 bases, leaving 6 bases between them. Germline lookup yields CDR1 SGHTS and CDR2 YDEGEE. The CDR3 is 11 residues long. As DNA, the CDR3 is TGTGCCAGCAGCTTGAGCCGACCCCAGCATTTT. Its protein is CASSLSRPQHF.

CDR3 nucleotide sequence: TGTGCCAGCAGCCCCGGCGGAGAGGGACCCCCAAACCAAGAGACCCAGTACTTC. It translates to CASSPGGEGPPNQETQYF. The chain recombines TRBV7-9 with TRBJ2-5, with D possibly being TRBD1 or TRBD2 (5 bases each). This CDR3 region has 18 residues. Trimming left V 5 bases short and J 0 bases short, with 22 bases between. Germline lookup yields CDR1 SEHNR and CDR2 FQNEAQ (reference sequence).

This clone has more than one count but fewer than ten. The chain has TRBV29-1 and TRBJ2-5; D unclear. The CDR3 loop spans 14 amino acids. The V end was cut by 2 bases, the J end by 1 base, with 11 bases between. Germline values: CDR1 SQVTM, CDR2 ANQGSEA. CDR3 in DNA: TGCAGCGTTGAAATGGTGGATTTCCAAGAGACCCAGTACTTC. Its protein product is CSVEMVDFQETQYF. Combining the CDR3 with reference TRBV29-1 and TRBJ2-5 gives the whole variable domain SAVISQKPSRDICQRGTSLTIQCQVDSQVTMMFWYRQQPGQSLTLIATANQGSEATYESGFVIDKFPISRPNLTFSTLTVSNMSPEDSSIYLCSVEMVDFQETQYFGPGTRLLVL.

This clone was detected a few times. J is TRBJ2-1 and V is TRBV29-1, with D tentatively TRBD2 (6 bases). The germline CDR1 and CDR2 sequences are SQVTM and ANQGSEA. The CDR3 runs to 12 residues. The V end was cut by 4 bases, the J end by 6 bases, with 10 bases between. The CDR3 DNA is TGCAGCGTTGGAAGGGGAGGCAATGAGCAGTTCTTC. Residues: CSVGRGGNEQFF.

This clone showed up just a few times. This chain connects TRBV12-5 to TRBJ2-5; possibly TRBD2 for D (5 bases). Between the trimmed V and J ends, which lost 6 bases and 4 bases, there was a span of 12 bases. Germline V CDR1 and CDR2: LGHNT, FRNRAP. CDR3 length: 13 amino acids. The CDR3 region is CASGRILGETQYF. CDR3 DNA sequence: TGTGCTAGTGGCAGGATACTAGGAGAGACCCAGTACTTC.